This is a list of T cell receptor beta chains from one sample in a study of Graves' ophthalmopathy and Graves' hyperthyroidism. One entry per CDR3 protein results from TCRdb running MiXCR on the multiplex PCR reads. The profile shows 900,000 to 1,200,000 distinct CDR3 sequences, about 40% of them singletons. The sample consisted of peripheral blood or thyroid tissue (not recorded which). Source of these receptors: an adult man with Graves' hyperthyroidism. The CDR3 runs from the conserved cysteine through the conserved F or W. The D gene is left open where the match is weak. Rows may omit the clone size; those that give it use once, few, many or a size class.

clone_size d_call j_call v_call cdr3_nt cdr3_aa
- TRBD2 TRBJ2-7 TRBV7-2 TGTGCCAGCAGCCAGACTAGCGGGGGGGTATACGAGCAGTACTTC CASSQTSGGVYEQYF
many TRBD1 TRBJ1-3 TRBV7-2 TGTGCCAGCAGCTTAGGGACAGGGGGCGATGGAAACACCATATATTTT CASSLGTGGDGNTIYF
- - TRBJ1-1 TRBV6-2/TRBV6-3 TGTGCCAGCAGTTACTCGAGACGCCCTGAAGCTTTCTTT CASSYSRRPEAFF
- - TRBJ1-2 TRBV10-3 TGTGCCATCAGTGAGTCCGAAGGGACCTATGGCTACACCTTC CAISESEGTYGYTF
many TRBD1 TRBJ1-2 TRBV29-1 TGCAGCGTTGATAGGACAGGGATGTATGGCTACACCTTC CSVDRTGMYGYTF
many - TRBJ2-7 TRBV10-3 TGTGCCATCAGTGATCAGGGGTCAACCTACGAGCAGTACTTC CAISDQGSTYEQYF
few - TRBJ1-5 TRBV6-5 TGTGCCAGCAGTTACAGAGAGTATCAGCCCCAGCATTTT CASSYREYQPQHF
few - TRBJ1-4 TRBV6-1 TGTGCCAGCCGGGTAGGGGTGGATGAAAAACTGTTTTTT CASRVGVDEKLFF
many TRBD2 TRBJ2-5 TRBV4-2 TGTGCCAGCAGCCATTCATCGGGGGGACAAGAGACCCAGTACTTC CASSHSSGGQETQYF
- TRBD2 TRBJ2-2 TRBV12-3/TRBV12-4 TGTGCCAGCAGTTACCTACCGACTAGCGGGTTCACCGGGGAGCTGTTTTTT CASSYLPTSGFTGELFF
- - TRBJ1-5 TRBV20-1 TGCAGTGCTAGCCGTCGGAGGGACAATCAGCCCCAGCATTTT CSASRRRDNQPQHF
few - TRBJ1-1 TRBV12-3/TRBV12-4 TGTGCCAGCAGCCTCATTCCTACGAGGGCCACTGAAGCTTTCTTT CASSLIPTRATEAFF
- TRBD2 TRBJ2-5 TRBV10-2 TGCGCCAGCAGTGAGTCCTTCGGGAGGGAGACCCAGTACTTC CASSESFGRETQYF
many - TRBJ1-1 TRBV2 TGTGCCAGCAGTGATGGCGGGACGGGGATGAACACTGAAGCTTTCTTT CASSDGGTGMNTEAFF
few TRBD1 TRBJ1-1 TRBV2 TGTGCCAGCAGTGTGGACAGGGTTGGGAACACTGAAGCTTTCTTT CASSVDRVGNTEAFF
- - TRBJ2-5 TRBV19 TGTGCCACGCGAGAGGCGGACAATCAGCCCCAGTACTTC CATREADNQPQYF
- TRBD2 TRBJ2-5 TRBV20-1 TGCAGTGCTAGGGGAGGGACTAGCGGGAGGATTGAGACCCAGTACTTC CSARGGTSGRIETQYF
many - TRBJ2-7 TRBV7-8 TGTGCCAGCATCCATCCGGTTTCCTACGAGCAGTACTTC CASIHPVSYEQYF
- TRBD1 TRBJ1-2 TRBV9 TGTGCCAGCAGCTCGGGACAGGGGGTTACTGGCTACACCTTC CASSSGQGVTGYTF
many TRBD2 TRBJ2-3 TRBV7-2 TGTGCCAGCAGCTCCCAAAGCGGGAGGATAGATACGCAGTATTTT CASSSQSGRIDTQYF
few - TRBJ2-2 TRBV14 TGTGCCAGCAGCCATCATCGGGGACTCAACACCGGGGAGCTGTTTTTT CASSHHRGLNTGELFF
- TRBD2 TRBJ2-7 TRBV20-1 TGCAGTGCTAGCGGGCTAGCGGGAAGCGACGAGCAGTACTTC CSASGLAGSDEQYF
many - TRBJ1-1 TRBV4-3 TGCGCCAGCAGCCAAGGAAGGGGTGGAAGCACTGAAGCTTTCTTT CASSQGRGGSTEAFF
many TRBD1 TRBJ1-2 TRBV7-2 TGTGCCAGCGGGACAGGGACGCGTGGCTACACCTTC CASGTGTRGYTF
- TRBD1 TRBJ2-7 TRBV10-2 TGCGCCAGCAGTGACTCAGGGACAGGGATGACACAATCCTACGAGCAGTACTTC CASSDSGTGMTQSYEQYF
many - TRBJ1-5 TRBV11-2 TGTGCCAGCAGCTTAGGATACGCAGGGAGCCTTAGCAATCAGCCCCAGCATTTT CASSLGYAGSLSNQPQHF
many - TRBJ2-7 TRBV20-1 TGCAGTGCGAGAAGGGCGGGGTTGCCCTACGAGCAGTACTTC CSARRAGLPYEQYF
few - TRBJ1-4 TRBV10-3 TGTGCCATCAGTTACGAGGGAGAAAAACTGTTTTTT CAISYEGEKLFF
once - TRBJ2-5 TRBV7-9 TGTGCCATCAGTGACTGGGGAGTGACCCAGTACTTC CAISDWGVTQYF
many TRBD1 TRBJ2-7 TRBV20-1 TGCAGTGCTAGGGACCGGGACAGGGGGCTCGAGCAGTACTTC CSARDRDRGLEQYF